One sample yielded the 28 T cell receptor beta chains listed below, sequenced in a study of beta chain features in type 1 diabetes listed by TCRdb under 2018. The method was the immunoSEQ multiplex PCR assay. All of the isolated RNA was reverse transcribed with the High Capacity cDNA Reverse Transcription Kit, so expressed TCRB transcripts were sequenced. Imported from immuneACCESS, the table was reduced by TCRdb to in-frame sequences with V and J called. These copies leave out some clones; in studies compared against another copy, an unresolved V gene accounts for under half, and the cause of the remainder is not known. The table for this sample lists 250,000 or so clones; less than 35% of them were counted only once. The ten largest clonotypes hold 3.5% to 4.5% of the sample. Sequencing was performed on central memory CD4+ T cells from blood. These receptors all come from a young man in good health.

This clone showed up just a few times. This chain links TRBV7-7 with TRBJ1-1; D is ambiguous. The germline V gene has CDR1 SSHAT and CDR2 FNYEAQ (reference sequence). The CDR3 spans 13 residues. The germline V and J ends were trimmed by 3 bases and 1 base, with 6 bases remaining between them. In nucleotides, the CDR3 is TGTGCCAGCAGCTTGAGGGCGAACACTGAAGCTTTCTTT. This encodes CASSLRANTEAFF.

This sequence joins TRBV5-4 and TRBJ2-7; 8 bases are shared with TRBD2. Per germline, CDR1 SGHNT and CDR2 YYREEE (reference sequence). The J segment lost 3 bases and the V segment lost 4 bases, leaving 9 bases of the junction unmatched. The CDR3 has 15 amino acids. As DNA, the CDR3 is TGTGCCAGCAGCGAAGCTCCCGGGACTAGCTACGAGCAGTACTTC. Translated, it gives CASSEAPGTSYEQYF. Based on the CDR3 plus reference TRBV5-4 and TRBJ2-7, the full variable domain is ETGVTQSPTHLIKTRGQQVTLRCSSQSGHNTVSWYQQALGQGPQFIFQYYREEENGRGNFPPRFSGLQFPNYSSELNVNALELDDSALYLCASSEAPGTSYEQYFGPGTRLTVT.

The rearrangement links TRBV18 to TRBJ2-3; 9 bases map to TRBD1. V lost 5 bases and J lost 2; bases outside the gene matches: 8. The CDR3 is 16 amino acids. Germline values: CDR1 KGHSH, CDR2 LQKENI. For the CDR3, the DNA is TGTGCCAGCTCATCTACCGGGACAGGGACCACAGATACGCAGTATTTT. Amino acid sequence: CASSSTGTGTTDTQYF.

The V call is TRBV27, the J call TRBJ2-1, with a tentative D call TRBD2 (5 bases). The CDR3 runs to 17 residues. V lost 0 bases and J lost 7, with 19 bases in between. Germline V lookup: CDR1 MNHEY, CDR2 SMNVEV (reference sequence). The CDR3 nucleotides read TGTGCCAGCAGTTTATCGGCCTACCCCGAGACTAATAATGAGCAGTTCTTC. It specifies CASSLSAYPETNNEQFF.

This clone was counted many times. This sequence joins TRBV19 and TRBJ2-5; the D is unclear. With 6 bases removed from V and 1 base from J, the gap between germline ends came to 12 bases. Germline V gives CDR1 LNHDA, CDR2 SQIVND (reference sequence). The CDR3 spans 14 residues. The DNA for the CDR3 is TGTGCCAGTAGCTTTCAGAGGAGCCAAGAGACCCAGTACTTC. Its translation: CASSFQRSQETQYF.

This chain uses TRBV5-4 with TRBJ2-5; 15 nucleotides agree with TRBD2. The CDR3 length is 16 residues. V shed 3 bases and J 4 bases; nucleotides not matched to a gene: 4. The germline V gene has CDR1 SGHNT and CDR2 YYREEE (reference sequence). Here the CDR3 DNA reads TGTGCCAGCAGCTGGGGACTAGCGGGGGGCGGAGAGACCCAGTACTTC. This encodes CASSWGLAGGGETQYF.

The chain employs TRBV6-5 and TRBJ1-3; 7 bases align to TRBD1. Germline V lookup: CDR1 MNHEY, CDR2 SVGAGI. Unmatched junction bases numbered 2, after V lost 5 bases and J lost 4 bases. The CDR3 runs 13 residues. The CDR3 coding sequence is TGTGCCAGCAGTAGGGGGCAAGGAAACACCATATATTTT. Its protein is CASSRGQGNTIYF.

This clone was seen a handful of times. This chain links TRBV10-3 with TRBJ2-1; TRBD2 is a possible D gene (6 bases). Trimming removed 0 bases from V and 12 bases from J, with 12 bases in between. Germline V CDR1 and CDR2: ENHRY, SYGVKD. This CDR3 comprises 13 residues. The CDR3 loop is CAISESSPGVQFF. The CDR3 DNA is TGTGCCATCAGTGAGTCGAGTCCGGGGGTGCAGTTCTTC.

This clone showed up just a few times. The chain uses TRBV5-6 and TRBJ2-5; maybe TRBD1 (6 bases). V was cut by 1 base and J by 4 bases, with 8 bases left in between. The germline V gene has CDR1 SGHDT and CDR2 YYEEEE. CDR3 length: 13 residues. The CDR3 DNA reads TGTGCCAGCAGCTTGCTGGGGGCAGAGACCCAGTACTTC. Amino acids: CASSLLGAETQYF.

The chain joins TRBV7-9 to TRBJ2-2, with 8 bases that match TRBD2. V lost 5 bases to trimming and J lost 6 bases; unmatched junction nucleotides: 8. This CDR3 spans 15 amino acids. The germline gives CDR1 SEHNR, CDR2 FQNEAQ (reference sequence). As DNA, the CDR3 is TGTGCCAGCAGCACAGCGGGAGTACGGTCCGGGGAGCTGTTTTTT. This encodes CASSTAGVRSGELFF.

This clone was detected a few times. V gene TRBV30 combines with J gene TRBJ2-5; the D is unclear. Germline V lookup: CDR1 GTSNPN, CDR2 SVGIG (reference sequence). The CDR3 runs 14 residues. Trimming removed 0 bases from V and 5 bases from J, with 13 bases in between. The CDR3 loop is CAWSVPGSRETQYF. CDR3 in DNA: TGTGCCTGGAGTGTACCCGGGTCGCGGGAGACCCAGTACTTC.

The sample holds a few counts of this clone. The chain carries TRBV7-9 and TRBJ2-5, with D possibly being TRBD1 (6 bases). Between the trimmed V and J ends, which lost 6 bases and 2 bases, there was a span of 10 bases. The V gene's germline CDR1 is SEHNR and CDR2 FQNEAQ (reference sequence). This CDR3 contains 13 residues. The CDR3, as DNA: TGTGCCAGCAGACGTGGACAGCAAGAGACCCAGTACTTC. Translating it yields CASRRGQQETQYF.

In this sample, this clone turned up a few times. V usage is TRBV5-1 and J usage is TRBJ2-6, with 8 positions matching TRBD1. Germline assignment: CDR1 SGHRS and CDR2 YFSETQ. There are 16 residues in the CDR3. J lost 2 bases, V lost 2 bases, and 3 bases had no gene match. In nucleotides, the CDR3 is TGCGCCAGCAGCTTTCGGACAGGGACTGGGGCCAACGTCCTGACTTTC. This sequence encodes CASSFRTGTGANVLTF.

The chain employs TRBV5-1 and TRBJ2-3; 12 nucleotides line up with TRBD2. Germline values: CDR1 SGHRS, CDR2 YFSETQ. V dropped 5 bases and J dropped 5; count of bases not matched to a gene: 9. The CDR3 is made up of 16 amino acids. The CDR3 reads CASRTRLAGAVDTQYF. The CDR3 DNA follows: TGCGCCAGCAGAACCCGACTAGCGGGAGCAGTAGATACGCAGTATTTT.

The V call is TRBV29-1, the J call TRBJ2-5; TRBD1 or TRBD2 may be the D gene (5 bases each). Trimming cost V 5 bases and J 4 bases, with 11 bases left between them. CDR1 is SQVTM, CDR2 ANQGSEA, per germline. The CDR3 has 12 residues. The CDR3 DNA reads as TGCAGCGTTCAGGGACGTGGAGAGACCCAGTACTTC. It is translated as CSVQGRGETQYF.

Note on this clone: The identical CDR3 is also encoded by other nucleotide sequences in the sample. The gene calls are TRBV7-2 and TRBJ2-3; 7 positions agree with TRBD2. The CDR3 has 15 amino acids. V dropped 5 bases and J dropped 4; count of bases not matched to a gene: 9. Germline-derived CDR1 and CDR2 are SGHTA and FQGNSA. CDR3 sequence reads: CASSASSLAADTQYF. CDR3 DNA sequence: TGTGCCAGCAGCGCTAGTAGTCTAGCGGCAGATACGCAGTATTTT.

J is TRBJ2-5 and V is TRBV5-1; 7 bases are shared with TRBD1. V shed 2 bases, J shed 1 base, and the junction held 2 bases outside the gene matches. The CDR3 length is 14 residues. The germline gives CDR1 SGHRS, CDR2 YFSETQ. The CDR3 spells CASSFGQAQETQYF. In DNA, the CDR3 is TGCGCCAGCAGCTTCGGACAGGCCCAAGAGACCCAGTACTTC. Using reference TRBV5-1 and TRBJ2-5 for the parts outside the CDR3, the full variable domain is KAGVTQTPRYLIKTRGQQVTLSCSPISGHRSVSWYQQTPGQGLQFLFEYFSETQRNKGNFPGRFSGRQFSNSRSEMNVSTLELGDSALYLCASSFGQAQETQYFGPGTRLLVL.

This clone was picked up a small number of times. The chain couples TRBV7-2 to TRBJ2-5, with 10 bases lining up with TRBD2. Trimming took 6 bases from V and 0 from J; bases not matched to a gene: 7. CDR3 length equals 16 residues. Germline CDR1 is SGHTA and CDR2 is FQGNSA. CDR3 nucleotides: TGTGCCAGCAGTGCTGCTAGCGGGAGATACCAAGAGACCCAGTACTTC. Translation: CASSAASGRYQETQYF.

V and J are TRBV5-4 and TRBJ2-3; weak D call: TRBD1 (7 bases). The germline V gene has CDR1 SGHNT and CDR2 YYREEE (reference sequence). V was cut by 0 bases and J by 2 bases, with 13 bases left in between. This CDR3 has 16 residues. The CDR3 DNA follows: TGTGCCAGCAGCTTGGCAGGGGGGTTATTCACAGATACGCAGTATTTT. This sequence encodes CASSLAGGLFTDTQYF.

CDR3 nucleotides: TGTGCCTGGAGTGCGGGACTCAGCGAGGATGGCTACACCTTC. This codes for CAWSAGLSEDGYTF. The chain combines TRBV30 with TRBJ1-2, with a weak D call TRBD1 (5 bases). Germline CDR1 reads GTSNPN; CDR2 reads SVGIG (reference sequence). V lost 1 base and J 6 bases, leaving 15 bases between the germline ends. This CDR3 contains 14 residues.

About this clone itself: This sample includes further DNA sequences coding for the same CDR3. This chain links TRBV9 with TRBJ2-1; 10 positions agree with TRBD1. This CDR3 has 16 amino acids. Germline V gene sequence: CDR1 SGDLS, CDR2 YYNGEE. V was clipped by 2 bases and J by 2 bases; unmatched bases: 4. CDR3 sequence reads: CASSVRGQGAYNEQFF. CDR3 DNA: TGTGCCAGCAGCGTTCGCGGACAGGGGGCCTACAATGAGCAGTTCTTC.

This chain joins TRBV15 and TRBJ1-1; TRBD1 is a possible D gene (5 bases). This CDR3 has 15 amino acids. Trimming pared 1 base from V and 1 base from J, leaving 10 bases between. Germline CDR1 is LNHNV and CDR2 is YYDKDF (reference sequence). The DNA of the CDR3 is TGTGCCACCAGCAGAGGGGGCACAGGGAACACTGAAGCTTTCTTT. This gives the protein CATSRGGTGNTEAFF. The full variable domain, in which reference TRBV15 and TRBJ1-1 provide the parts outside the CDR3, is DAMVIQNPRYQVTQFGKPVTLSCSQTLNHNVMYWYQQKSSQAPKLLFHYYDKDFNNEADTPDNFQSRRPNTSFCFLDIRSPGLGDTAMYLCATSRGGTGNTEAFFGQGTRLTVV.

The chain uses TRBV5-1 and TRBJ1-1; the match to TRBD1 covers 9 bases. CDR3 length: 16 amino acids. V gave up 0 bases and J gave up 4 bases; unmatched junction bases: 7. Germline CDR1 and CDR2: SGHRS and YFSETQ. The CDR3 DNA is TGCGCCAGCAGCTTGGGAGTAAGGGACAGGGTCACTGAAGCTTTCTTT. This encodes CASSLGVRDRVTEAFF.

There are a few counts of this clone. The V gene is TRBV10-3, the J gene TRBJ2-2; D gene ambiguous. Germline CDR1 is ENHRY and CDR2 is SYGVKD. With 5 bases removed from V and 5 bases from J, the gap between germline ends came to 18 bases. The CDR3 totals 16 residues. The CDR3 reads CAISWVDAFGTGELFF. CDR3 DNA sequence: TGTGCCATCAGTTGGGTTGATGCGTTTGGGACCGGGGAGCTGTTTTTT.

The genes are TRBV6-5 and TRBJ2-3; TRBD2 agrees at 9 bases. This CDR3 comprises 15 residues. Germline V gives CDR1 MNHEY, CDR2 SVGAGI. Trimming removed 6 bases from V and 3 bases from J; junction bases left unmatched: 7. The CDR3 here is CASRDLAGRTDTQYF. CDR3 bases: TGTGCCAGCAGGGACCTAGCGGGAAGGACAGATACGCAGTATTTT.

The chain has TRBV29-1 and TRBJ2-3; TRBD1 matches 9 bases. The CDR3 totals 17 residues. Germline CDR1 and CDR2: SQVTM and ANQGSEA. The V and J ends lost 5 bases and 1 base, in that order; junction bases with no gene match: 13. Here the CDR3 DNA reads TGCAGCGTTACCGGGACAGGGAGACCTCAGGGCACAGATACGCAGTATTTT. It translates to CSVTGTGRPQGTDTQYF.

V gene TRBV7-9 combines with J gene TRBJ2-7; 7 positions match TRBD1. The CDR3 contains 14 residues. Germline V gene data show CDR1 as SEHNR and CDR2 as FQNEAQ (reference sequence). V lost 4 bases to trimming and J lost 5 bases; unmatched junction nucleotides: 8. As DNA, the CDR3 is TGTGCCAGCAGCTCCCGACAGGGCAAGAACGAGCAGTACTTC. Translation gives CASSSRQGKNEQYF.

V and J are TRBV5-1 and TRBJ2-7; possibly TRBD1 for D (7 bases). The CDR3 is 14 residues long. Trimming left V 7 bases short and J 0 bases short, with 14 bases between. The germline V gene has CDR1 SGHRS and CDR2 YFSETQ. The CDR3 region is CASGRGDSSYEQYF. In DNA, the CDR3 is TGCGCCAGCGGAAGGGGGGACAGCTCCTACGAGCAGTACTTC.